The clone carrying this T cell receptor beta chain was seen only a few times. The CDR3 totals 16 residues. Germline lookup yields CDR1 LGHDT and CDR2 YNNKEL (reference sequence). Trimming cost V 0 bases and J 2 bases; bases outside gene matches: 3. The table came from immunoSEQ multiplex PCR; TCRdb's copy has only in-frame clones and leaves some out. The table shows approximately 160,000 clones, with 93% occurring only once. The data belong to a study of control samples from healthy donors and cancer patients. The sequence was collected from a woman aged 55-69 years in good health. The specimen was blood. V gene TRBV3-1 (or the pseudogene TRBV3-2) combines with J gene TRBJ2-2; 7 nucleotides line up with TRBD1. This CDR3 reads CASSQDRGRNTGELFF. As DNA, the CDR3 is TGTGCCAGCAGCCAAGATAGGGGGCGTAACACCGGGGAGCTGTTTTTT.